Listed below are T cell receptor beta chains from one sample, sequenced in a study of regulatory and conventional T cells in RAG deficiency. Using immunoSEQ multiplex PCR, the repertoire was profiled, and TCRdb retains in-frame clones only, with some absent. The sample has roughly 20,000 clones, about nine tenths seen once. In addition, the sample was reused for a study of regulatory T cells.

Sequencing was done on a sample of Tregs sorted from blood. These receptors all stem from a human donor in good health. Each CDR3 is given with its conserved first and last residue. The D gene is left open where the match is weak. Clone size is given for some rows only: seen once, a few or many times, or a class if the clone is expanded.

j_call d_call clone_size v_call cdr3_aa cdr3_nt
TRBJ2-7 NA NA TRBV6-5 CASRHLWHVEQYF TGTGCCAGCAGACACCTGTGGCACGTCGAGCAGTACTTC
TRBJ1-5 NA NA TRBV7-8 CASSQATPGYSNQPQHF TGTGCCAGCAGCCAAGCGACCCCGGGTTATAGCAATCAGCCCCAGCATTTT
TRBJ1-5 TRBD1 once TRBV9 CASSVGQGGQPQHF TGTGCCAGCAGCGTTGGACAGGGAGGTCAGCCCCAGCATTTT
TRBJ1-5 NA NA TRBV9 CASSVAPGNQPQHF TGTGCCAGCAGCGTAGCTCCGGGGAATCAGCCCCAGCATTTT
TRBJ1-5 TRBD1 NA TRBV7-8 CASSLGTGEPNQPQHF TGTGCCAGCAGCTTAGGGACAGGCGAACCCAATCAGCCCCAGCATTTT
TRBJ2-2 NA NA TRBV16 CASKLGATRTGELFF TGTGCCAGCAAGTTGGGAGCGACAAGAACCGGGGAGCTGTTTTTT
TRBJ2-2 NA NA TRBV28 CASRGFSTGELFF TGTGCCAGCAGGGGGTTTAGCACCGGGGAGCTGTTTTTT
TRBJ1-3 NA NA TRBV18 CASSPLGTIYF TGTGCCAGCTCACCACTCGGCACCATATATTTT
TRBJ1-2 NA NA TRBV28 CASSFLRGRGNYGYTF TGTGCCAGCAGTTTCCTCCGGGGGCGCGGGAACTATGGCTACACCTTC
TRBJ2-1 NA few TRBV27 CASSLWGMTGNEQFF TGTGCCAGCAGTTTATGGGGGATGACGGGGAATGAGCAGTTCTTC
TRBJ2-3 TRBD2 once TRBV7-2 CASSSRLAGATDTQYF TGTGCCAGCAGCTCGCGACTAGCGGGGGCCACAGATACGCAGTATTTT
TRBJ2-1 NA NA TRBV5-1 CASSLFRQPSSYNEQFF TGCGCCAGCAGCTTGTTCCGGCAGCCGAGCTCCTACAATGAGCAGTTCTTC
TRBJ1-2 NA NA TRBV5-4 CASSSKRQNSYGYTF TGTGCCAGCAGCTCAAAACGACAGAATTCCTATGGCTACACCTTC
TRBJ1-1 TRBD1 once TRBV5-1 CASSPGQGREAFF TGCGCCAGCAGCCCCGGACAGGGGAGGGAAGCTTTCTTT
TRBJ2-1 NA NA TRBV5-1 CASSLGTESREQFF TGCGCCAGCAGCTTGGGGACAGAATCAAGAGAACAGTTCTTC
TRBJ2-1 TRBD2 NA TRBV14 CASSQDSPAGAEQFF TGTGCCAGCAGCCAAGATTCACCAGCGGGGGCTGAGCAGTTCTTC
TRBJ2-1 TRBD1 few TRBV18 CASFHRGQGERYNEQFF TGTGCCAGCTTCCACCGGGGACAGGGGGAGCGGTACAATGAGCAGTTCTTC
TRBJ1-5 NA few TRBV30 CAWSGQTNQPQHF TGTGCCTGGAGTGGACAGACCAATCAGCCCCAGCATTTT
TRBJ1-4 TRBD1 NA TRBV28 CASSSTGTGGVYNEKLFF TGTGCCAGCAGTTCAACCGGGACAGGGGGTGTCTACAATGAAAAACTGTTTTTT
TRBJ1-1 TRBD1 NA TRBV12-5 CASGLWTGSMNTEAFF TGTGCTAGTGGTCTTTGGACAGGGAGCATGAACACTGAAGCTTTCTTT
TRBJ1-1 NA once TRBV5-1 CASSWAPGHLNTEAFF TGCGCCAGCAGCTGGGCACCGGGACACCTGAACACTGAAGCTTTCTTT
TRBJ2-7 NA NA TRBV28 CASRTGKSSYEQYF TGTGCCAGCAGGACCGGGAAAAGCTCCTACGAGCAGTACTTC
TRBJ1-3 NA NA TRBV6-1 CASSEGRISGNTIYF TGTGCCAGCAGTGAAGGGCGGATCTCTGGAAACACCATATATTTT
TRBJ2-6 NA NA TRBV4-2 CASSQVAGSSGANVLTF TGTGCCAGCAGCCAAGTAGCCGGATCCTCTGGGGCCAACGTCCTGACTTTC
TRBJ2-7 NA few TRBV18 CASSLSGTRLEQYF TGTGCCAGCTCACTTTCCGGGACTCGGCTCGAGCAGTACTTC
TRBJ1-2 NA once TRBV7-2 CASSFEPNYGYTF TGTGCCAGCAGCTTCGAGCCTAACTATGGCTACACCTTC